The 20 T cell receptor beta chains below were found in one sample sequenced in a study of CD8 T cells in acute hepatitis C reinfection. Study observations and caveats: Overrepresentation in the naive pool did not explain the preferential TRBV04 and TRBV06 usage seen in all groups.

Here immunoSEQ multiplex PCR was the method, and the copy in TCRdb shows in-frame clones only, minus some. The sample has approximately 4,200 clones, less than 45% seen once. The sample's time point: acute HCV infection, within 168 days of estimated infection date. Hepatitis C virus-specific T cells were sequenced directly ex vivo without in vitro expansion. Sample: HCV NS3-1073 tetramer-sorted CD8+ T cells from PBMCs, taken during acute infection. The receptors come from a young man with chronic hepatitis C.

The chain links TRBV4-3 to TRBJ2-3; unclear D gene. V was cut by 0 bases and J by 8 bases, with 15 bases left in between. Germline CDR1 is LGHNA and CDR2 is YSLEER. The CDR3 has 15 amino acids. The CDR3 nucleotides read TGCGCCAGCAGCCAAGAAGTAGGAAGATGGGGTACGCAGTATTTT. Protein product: CASSQEVGRWGTQYF.

This clone came up a few times. The gene calls are TRBV5-4 and TRBJ2-7; D unresolved. V was pared by 0 bases and J by 5 bases, with 9 bases between. CDR1 and CDR2 (germline): SGHNT, YYREEE (reference sequence). The CDR3 spans 13 residues. This CDR3 reads CASSLDQVHEQYF. The CDR3 bases are TGTGCCAGCAGCTTGGATCAGGTCCACGAGCAGTACTTC.

This clone was counted between two and nine times. The chain has TRBV4-2 and TRBJ1-2; 8 bases match TRBD1. This CDR3 has 15 residues. Germline assignment: CDR1 LGHNA and CDR2 YNFKEQ. With 1 base clipped from V and 7 bases from J, the junction kept 8 bases outside the gene matches. The CDR3 reads CASSQAGQGIFGYTF. CDR3 nucleotide sequence: TGTGCCAGCAGCCAAGCCGGACAGGGAATTTTTGGCTACACCTTC.

This clone was seen only a few times. The J gene is TRBJ1-1, the V gene TRBV4-2; D is ambiguous. Germline CDR1 is LGHNA and CDR2 is YNFKEQ. CDR3 length: 13 amino acids. Trimming shortened V by 3 bases and J by 1 base, and 6 bases separated the two germline ends. The DNA of the CDR3 is TGTGCCAGCAGCCACGAACAGAACACTGAAGCTTTCTTT. Translating gives CASSHEQNTEAFF.

This clone was seen only a few times. The genes are TRBV29-1 and TRBJ2-7; the match to TRBD2 covers 12 bases. This CDR3 contains 16 residues. V lost 6 bases, J lost 6 bases, and 15 bases stayed unmatched. Germline-derived CDR1 and CDR2 are SQVTM and ANQGSEA. CDR3 bases: TGCAGCGTGCCGTTACTAGCGGGAGGACCTCTGGTCGAGCAGTACTTC. Translating gives CSVPLLAGGPLVEQYF.

By sample fraction, this clone is medium-sized. The chain links TRBV4-2 to TRBJ2-7; D not certain. In germline, CDR1 is LGHNA, CDR2 YNFKEQ. The ends were cut back, 0 bases at V and 2 bases at J, with 14 bases in the middle. The CDR3 extends over 16 amino acids. The chain's CDR3 is CASSQESDGAPYEQYF. The CDR3 DNA is TGTGCCAGCAGCCAAGAATCAGACGGAGCTCCCTACGAGCAGTACTTC.

This clone was observed a few times. V gene TRBV5-1 combines with J gene TRBJ1-4; 9 nucleotides line up with TRBD1. This CDR3 comprises 18 residues. V lost 4 bases, J lost 4 bases, and 14 bases stayed unmatched. The V gene's germline CDR1 is SGHRS and CDR2 YFSETQ. The DNA of the CDR3 is TGCGCCAGCAGCCAGGGACAGGGTTTTCCCTCGGGTAATGAAAAACTGTTTTTT. Its translation is CASSQGQGFPSGNEKLFF.

Concerning this clone: A single base is all that separates this from a far larger clone, so a read error is likely. This chain connects TRBV5-5 to TRBJ1-1; D is ambiguous. Trimming shortened V by 4 bases and J by 1 base, and 8 bases separated the two germline ends. This CDR3 spans 13 amino acids. The germline V gene encodes CDR1 SGHKS and CDR2 YYEKEE (reference sequence). Written as DNA, the CDR3 is TGTGCCAGCAGCCAAGAAACGAACACTGAAGCTTTCTTT. Its translation is CASSQETNTEAFF.

This chain joins TRBV2 and TRBJ2-7; 7 bases match TRBD1. J was trimmed by 5 bases and V by 1 base; bases with no gene match: 2. The CDR3 extends over 13 amino acids. Germline V gene lookup returns CDR1 SNHLY and CDR2 FYNNEI. CDR3 loop: CASSEVRGNEQYF. The DNA for the CDR3 is TGTGCCAGCAGTGAAGTCAGGGGGAACGAGCAGTACTTC.

V usage is TRBV5-4 and J usage is TRBJ1-2; D is unclear. V was cut by 7 bases and J by 4 bases, with 20 bases left in between. From germline, CDR1 is SGHNT and CDR2 YYREEE (reference sequence). CDR3 length: 15 amino acids. The CDR3 coding sequence is TGTGCCAGCCCTAATAACCCAGGAAAGACCTATGGCTACACCTTC. This encodes CASPNNPGKTYGYTF.

The V gene is TRBV7-3, the J gene TRBJ2-2, with TRBD1 matching 8 bases. In germline, CDR1 is SGHTA, CDR2 FQGTGA. Trimming at V came to 2 bases and at J to 6 bases, leaving 5 bases not matched to a gene. The CDR3 has 15 amino acids. The CDR3 DNA follows: TGTGCCAGCAGCTTAGACCCAGGGGGCCCCGGGGAGCTGTTTTTT. Translation: CASSLDPGGPGELFF.

This chain uses TRBV7-3 with TRBJ2-5; 13 positions agree with TRBD2. The CDR3 has 17 amino acids. V was pared by 2 bases and J by 0 bases, with 3 bases of the junction left unmatched. Germline CDR1 is SGHTA and CDR2 is FQGTGA. This CDR3 is CASSLVTSGGYQETQYF. The CDR3 DNA follows: TGTGCCAGCAGCTTAGTGACTAGCGGGGGGTACCAAGAGACCCAGTACTTC.

This chain uses TRBV9 with TRBJ2-5; D might be TRBD2 (6 bases). V was shortened by 3 bases and J by 0 bases, with 15 bases between the two germline ends. Germline assignment: CDR1 SGDLS and CDR2 YYNGEE. The CDR3 is 16 amino acids. CDR3 sequence (DNA): TGTGCCAGCAGCGACCGAGAGGGACTTTACCAAGAGACCCAGTACTTC. Residues: CASSDREGLYQETQYF.

This chain uses TRBV9 with TRBJ2-7, with 11 bases fitting TRBD2. CDR3 size: 14 residues. The V gene's germline CDR1 is SGDLS and CDR2 YYNGEE. The J segment lost 2 bases and the V segment lost 4 bases, leaving 2 bases of the junction unmatched. The CDR3 region is CASSFSGGAYEQYF. The CDR3 bases are TGTGCCAGCAGCTTTAGCGGGGGGGCCTACGAGCAGTACTTC.

This clone has more than one count but fewer than ten. The V and J genes are TRBV7-8 and TRBJ2-5; D not certain. Germline assignment: CDR1 SGHVS and CDR2 FQNEAQ. The CDR3 length is 13 residues. V was trimmed by 4 bases and J by 2 bases, leaving 8 bases between them. The chain's CDR3 is CASSSPTQETQYF. CDR3 DNA: TGTGCCAGCAGCTCACCCACACAAGAGACCCAGTACTTC.

This clone rates as medium-sized (0.01 to 0.1%). V and J are TRBV5-6 and TRBJ2-1; TRBD2 matches at 9 bases. After removal of 5 bases from V and 9 bases from J, the junction contained 9 bases not matched to a gene. Looked up from germline, CDR1 is SGHDT and CDR2 is YYEEEE. This CDR3 is 14 amino acids long. This CDR3 is CASSNSGREAEQFF. For the CDR3, the DNA is TGTGCCAGCAGTAATAGCGGGAGAGAGGCTGAGCAGTTCTTC.

As for this clone: This specimen includes other DNA sequences encoding the same CDR3. The rearrangement uses TRBV4-2 and TRBJ2-7, with D possibly TRBD2 on 6 matching bases. The germline V gene has CDR1 LGHNA and CDR2 YNFKEQ. V dropped 1 base and J dropped 6 bases, with 16 bases sitting between them. This CDR3 region has 15 residues. The CDR3 nucleotides read TGTGCCAGCAGCCAAGTTTCGGGAGAACCCTCCGAGCAGTACTTC. It yields the protein CASSQVSGEPSEQYF.

The genes are TRBV2 and TRBJ2-1; D is ambiguous. The CDR3 contains 10 residues. Germline V gene data show CDR1 as SNHLY and CDR2 as FYNNEI. Between the trimmed V and J ends, which lost 5 bases and 7 bases, there was a span of 3 bases. CDR3: CASSWNEQFF. Here the CDR3 DNA reads TGTGCCAGCAGTTGGAATGAGCAGTTCTTC.

This clone was seen more than once but under ten times. The chain employs TRBV10-3 and TRBJ2-7, with D perhaps TRBD1 or TRBD2 (5 bases each). Germline CDR1 ENHRY, CDR2 SYGVKD. The V end lost 3 bases, the J end lost 1 base, and 16 bases lay between the germline ends. CDR3 length: 16 residues. The CDR3 region is CAISDPSGTVSYEQYF. The CDR3 region has the DNA TGTGCCATCAGTGACCCCTCCGGGACGGTGTCCTACGAGCAGTACTTC.

This clone qualifies as medium-sized. The chain is built from TRBV7-9 and TRBJ2-2, with D maybe TRBD2 (6 bases). CDR1 is SEHNR and CDR2 is FQNEAQ in the germline V gene (reference sequence). The CDR3 has 17 residues. V lost 5 bases to trimming and J lost 4 bases, with 20 bases between them. Here the CDR3 DNA reads TGTGCCAGCAGCCCCCGAAGGGGCGGGGAACCCACCGGGGAGCTGTTTTTT. Protein product: CASSPRRGGEPTGELFF. Full variable domain (missing parts from reference TRBV7-9 and TRBJ2-2): DTGVSQNPRHKITKRGQNVTFRCDPISEHNRLYWYRQTLGQGPEFLTYFQNEAQLEKSRLLSDRFSAERPKGSFSTLEIQRTEQGDSAMYLCASSPRRGGEPTGELFFGEGSRLTVL.